The 13 T cell receptor beta chains reported below all come from one sample, sequenced in a study of T cell repertoires in cytomegalovirus infection. One entry per CDR3 protein, called by TCRdb with MiXCR from the reads. The data show around 900,000 distinct CDR3 sequences, with about a third seen just once and 13% held by the top ten. Their cognate antigens are unknown. Sample: cultured CD8+ T cells from PBMCs, taken from culture after CMV antigen stimulation. Receptors originate from a human donor in good health (CMV status not recorded). Some clones in this sample may be carry-over from other donors' samples.

The J gene is TRBJ1-2, the V gene TRBV25-1; D gene unclear. The CDR3 covers 14 residues. Germline CDR1 and CDR2: MGHDK and SYGVNS. V lost 0 bases, J lost 9 bases, and 14 bases lay in between. The CDR3 sequence: CASSEYASRSSYTF. CDR3 sequence (DNA): TGTGCCAGCAGTGAATATGCCTCCAGGTCTAGCTACACCTTC.

In this sample, this clonotype turned up a few times. The chain uses TRBV27 and TRBJ2-3; the match to TRBD1 covers 7 bases. V shed 7 bases and J 3 bases; nucleotides not matched to a gene: 10. The germline V gene has CDR1 MNHEY and CDR2 SMNVEV (reference sequence). The CDR3 has 15 residues. For the CDR3, the DNA is TGTGCCAGCATTGACAGACAGGGTAGGACAGATACGCAGTATTTT. Its translation: CASIDRQGRTDTQYF.

The chain has TRBV7-9 and TRBJ2-1, with TRBD2 identical over 10 bases. The V gene's germline CDR1 is SEHNR and CDR2 FQNEAQ (reference sequence). CDR3 length: 15 residues. After removal of 5 bases from V and 5 bases from J, the junction contained 6 bases not matched to a gene. In DNA, the CDR3 is TGTGCCAGCAGCCCTAGCGGGGGTCCGGACAATGAGCAGTTCTTC. Protein: CASSPSGGPDNEQFF. The whole variable domain, remainder taken from reference TRBV7-9 and TRBJ2-1, is DTGVSQNPRHKITKRGQNVTFRCDPISEHNRLYWYRQTLGQGPEFLTYFQNEAQLEKSRLLSDRFSAERPKGSFSTLEIQRTEQGDSAMYLCASSPSGGPDNEQFFGPGTRLTVL.

This clonotype was seen only once. J is TRBJ1-4 and V is TRBV12-3 or TRBV12-4; TRBD1 might be the D (6 bases). The CDR3 has 15 amino acids. Trimming shortened V by 6 bases and J by 2 bases, and 13 bases separated the two germline ends. Here the CDR3 DNA reads TGTGCCAGCAGCCCGGGGGCCGGTACTAATGAAAAACTGTTTTTT. This translates into CASSPGAGTNEKLFF.

There are a few counts of this clonotype. The rearrangement joins TRBV7-9 to TRBJ1-2; no definite D call. V was trimmed by 5 bases and J by 10 bases, leaving 11 bases between them. The CDR3 is made up of 11 amino acids. The germline V gene has CDR1 SEHNR and CDR2 FQNEAQ (reference sequence). The CDR3 coding sequence is TGTGCCAGCAGCCAAGGTGCAGACTACACCTTC. This sequence encodes CASSQGADYTF.

This rearrangement joins TRBV7-9 to TRBJ2-5, with D possibly being TRBD1 or TRBD2 (6 bases each). The CDR3 covers 15 residues. The V end lost 1 base, the J end lost 6 bases, and 15 bases lay between the germline ends. Germline V gene data show CDR1 as SEHNR and CDR2 as FQNEAQ (reference sequence). The CDR3 nucleotides are TGTGCCAGCAGCTTAGATGACAGGCGGGGAAAGACCCAGTACTTC. Its translation is CASSLDDRRGKTQYF.

This clonotype was seen more than once but under ten times. The V gene is TRBV5-5, the J gene TRBJ1-5; no clear D. Germline V lookup: CDR1 SGHKS, CDR2 YYEKEE (reference sequence). Trimming shortened V by 4 bases and J by 5 bases, and 16 bases separated the two germline ends. The CDR3 loop spans 15 amino acids. This chain's CDR3 is CASSPGRRTDQPQHF. CDR3 bases: TGTGCCAGCAGCCCCGGACGGAGGACGGATCAGCCCCAGCATTTT.

The chain is built from TRBV7-6 and TRBJ1-6; D is undetermined. This CDR3 region has 14 residues. Germline V CDR1 and CDR2: SGHVS, FNYEAQ. V lost 1 base to trimming and J lost 4 bases, with 5 bases between them. The CDR3, as DNA: TGTGCCAGCAGCTTAGGCAAATATAATTCACCCCTCCACTTT. It encodes CASSLGKYNSPLHF.

This clonotype occurred a few times. This sequence joins TRBV7-9 and TRBJ1-1; no clear D. This CDR3 region has 15 residues. V lost 1 base and J 1 base, leaving 10 bases between the germline ends. Germline lookup yields CDR1 SEHNR and CDR2 FQNEAQ (reference sequence). The CDR3 region is CASSLVFGENTEAFF. The DNA of the CDR3 is TGTGCCAGCAGCTTAGTTTTTGGGGAGAACACTGAAGCTTTCTTT. Together with reference TRBV7-9 and TRBJ1-1, the CDR3 gives the full variable domain: DTGVSQNPRHKITKRGQNVTFRCDPISEHNRLYWYRQTLGQGPEFLTYFQNEAQLEKSRLLSDRFSAERPKGSFSTLEIQRTEQGDSAMYLCASSLVFGENTEAFFGQGTRLTVV.

The J gene is TRBJ2-7, the V gene TRBV15, with D perhaps TRBD2 (5 bases). The CDR3 totals 13 residues. In germline, CDR1 is LNHNV, CDR2 YYDKDF (reference sequence). Trimming took 5 bases from V and 2 from J, leaving 10 bases between them. CDR3 nucleotides: TGTGCCACCAGCTTGGGAGAGGCCTACGAGCAGTACTTC. This translates into CATSLGEAYEQYF.

The gene calls are TRBV7-6 and TRBJ1-2; D uncertain. The CDR3 loop spans 15 amino acids. V lost 4 bases to trimming and J lost 6 bases, with 18 bases between them. The germline V gene has CDR1 SGHVS and CDR2 FNYEAQ. CDR3 sequence (DNA): TGTGCCAGCAGCTCTTTAACCTTTGGAGCGGATGGCTACACCTTC. Encoded protein: CASSSLTFGADGYTF.

V usage is TRBV7-9 and J usage is TRBJ2-7, with D possibly matching TRBD2 (6 bases). The CDR3 consists of 16 residues. V was cut by 3 bases and J by 0 bases, with 15 bases left in between. CDR1 is SEHNR and CDR2 is FQNEAQ in the germline V gene (reference sequence). CDR3 loop: CASSFPYGGISYEQYF. In DNA form, the CDR3 reads TGTGCCAGCAGCTTCCCTTATGGGGGGATCTCCTACGAGCAGTACTTC.

The chain employs TRBV5-4 and TRBJ2-1; weak D call: TRBD2 (5 bases). This CDR3 has 12 residues. V lost 3 bases to trimming and J lost 10 bases, with 11 bases between them. Germline V gene sequence: CDR1 SGHNT, CDR2 YYREEE (reference sequence). CDR3 loop: CASSSPSGEQFF. Written as DNA, the CDR3 is TGTGCCAGCAGCTCCCCAAGCGGAGAGCAGTTCTTC. Filled out from reference TRBV5-4 and TRBJ2-1, the complete variable domain reads ETGVTQSPTHLIKTRGQQVTLRCSSQSGHNTVSWYQQALGQGPQFIFQYYREEENGRGNFPPRFSGLQFPNYSSELNVNALELDDSALYLCASSSPSGEQFFGPGTRLTVL.